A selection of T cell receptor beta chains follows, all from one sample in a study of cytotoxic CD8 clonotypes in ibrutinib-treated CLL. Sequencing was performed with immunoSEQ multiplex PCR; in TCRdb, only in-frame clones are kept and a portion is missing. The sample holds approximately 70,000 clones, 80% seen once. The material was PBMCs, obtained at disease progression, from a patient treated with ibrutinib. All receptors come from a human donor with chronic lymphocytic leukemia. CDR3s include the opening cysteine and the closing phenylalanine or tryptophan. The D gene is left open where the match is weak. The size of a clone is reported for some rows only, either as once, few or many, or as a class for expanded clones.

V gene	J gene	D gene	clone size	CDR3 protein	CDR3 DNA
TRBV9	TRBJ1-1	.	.	CASSAPQRTGGTEAFF	TGTGCCAGCAGCGCCCCCCAAAGGACCGGGGGGACTGAAGCTTTCTTT
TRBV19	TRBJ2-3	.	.	CASSPGRDTQYF	TGTGCCAGTAGCCCAGGCAGGGATACGCAGTATTTT
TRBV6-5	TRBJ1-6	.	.	CASSTRRSYNSPLHF	TGTGCCAGCAGTACTCGGCGGTCCTATAATTCACCCCTCCACTTT
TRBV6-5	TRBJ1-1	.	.	CASSPVMNTEAFF	TGTGCCAGCAGTCCGGTCATGAACACTGAAGCTTTCTTT
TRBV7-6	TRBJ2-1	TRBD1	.	CASSLLGDSIYNEQFF	TGTGCCAGCAGCCTACTAGGGGACAGCATTTACAATGAGCAGTTCTTC
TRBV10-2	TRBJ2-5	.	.	CASRESSRIAETQYF	TGCGCCAGCAGGGAATCTTCTCGAATCGCGGAGACCCAGTACTTC
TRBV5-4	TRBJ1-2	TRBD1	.	CASSDRDYGYTF	TGTGCCAGCTCGGACAGGGATTATGGCTACACCTTC
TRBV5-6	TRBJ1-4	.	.	CASSAGPNEKLFF	TGTGCCAGCAGCGCTGGTCCTAATGAAAAACTGTTTTTT
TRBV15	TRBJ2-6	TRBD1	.	CATSRDIGTGSSGANVLTF	TGTGCCACCAGCAGAGATATCGGGACAGGGAGCTCTGGGGCCAACGTCCTGACTTTC
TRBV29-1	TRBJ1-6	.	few	CSVEVSLGEPLHF	TGCAGCGTTGAAGTTTCCCTCGGGGAGCCCCTCCACTTT
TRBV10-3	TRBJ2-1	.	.	CAISAKKTSYNEQFF	TGTGCCATCAGTGCAAAGAAAACTAGCTACAATGAGCAGTTCTTC
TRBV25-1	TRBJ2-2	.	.	CASRRTTNTGELFF	TGTGCCAGCAGGAGGACGACGAACACCGGGGAGCTGTTTTTT
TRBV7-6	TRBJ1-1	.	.	CASRRGGTEAFF	TGTGCCAGCAGGAGAGGGGGCACTGAAGCTTTCTTT
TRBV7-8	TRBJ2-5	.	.	CASSPWETQYF	TGTGCCAGCAGCCCATGGGAGACCCAGTACTTC
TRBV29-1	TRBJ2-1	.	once	CSARGGRGEQFF	TGCAGCGCTAGGGGGGGAAGGGGTGAGCAGTTCTTC
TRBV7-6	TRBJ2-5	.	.	CASSLALQETQYF	TGTGCCAGCAGCTTAGCCCTCCAAGAGACCCAGTACTTC
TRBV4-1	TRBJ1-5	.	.	CASSQPGLKPQHF	TGCGCCAGCAGCCAACCCGGCTTGAAGCCCCAGCATTTT
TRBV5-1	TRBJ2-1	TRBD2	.	CASSFLAANEQFF	TGCGCCAGCAGCTTCCTAGCGGCCAATGAGCAGTTCTTC
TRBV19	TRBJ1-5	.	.	CASQNGDGNQPQHF	TGTGCCAGTCAAAATGGGGACGGTAATCAGCCCCAGCATTTT
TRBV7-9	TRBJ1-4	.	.	CASSLGRPTNEKLFF	TGTGCCAGCAGCTTAGGACGGCCGACTAATGAAAAACTGTTTTTT
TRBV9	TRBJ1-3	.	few	CASSVRTLADTIYF	TGTGCCAGCAGCGTACGAACCCTTGCGGACACCATATATTTT
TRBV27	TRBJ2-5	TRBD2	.	CASSPRSGGAWETQYF	TGTGCCAGCAGTCCCAGGAGCGGGGGGGCCTGGGAGACCCAGTACTTC
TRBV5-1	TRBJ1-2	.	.	CASSLERSYYGYTF	TGCGCCAGCAGCTTGGAACGGAGCTACTATGGCTACACCTTC
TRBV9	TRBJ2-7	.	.	CASSVRSSGQDEQYF	TGTGCCAGCAGCGTGCGAAGTTCAGGGCAAGACGAGCAGTACTTC
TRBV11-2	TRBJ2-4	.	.	CASSPGTTKNIQYF	TGTGCCAGCAGCCCCGGGACAACCAAAAACATTCAGTACTTC
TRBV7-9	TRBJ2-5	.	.	CASTHSRAPQETQYF	TGTGCCAGCACCCACTCTCGGGCCCCACAAGAGACCCAGTACTTC
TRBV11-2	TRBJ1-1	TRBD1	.	CASSFRDRGPEAFF	TGTGCCAGCAGCTTCCGGGACAGGGGGCCTGAAGCTTTCTTT
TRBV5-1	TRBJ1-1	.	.	CASSPPKNTEAFF	TGCGCCAGCAGCCCCCCCAAGAACACTGAAGCTTTCTTT
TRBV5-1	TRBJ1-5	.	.	CASNPGPEHNQPQHF	TGCGCCAGCAACCCGGGTCCAGAACACAATCAGCCCCAGCATTTT
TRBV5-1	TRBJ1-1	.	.	CASSLGGWATEAFF	TGCGCCAGCAGCTTGGGAGGGTGGGCCACTGAAGCTTTCTTT
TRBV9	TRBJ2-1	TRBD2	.	CASSVGTSVTLIYNEQFF	TGTGCCAGCAGCGTCGGGACTAGCGTAACCCTTATCTACAATGAGCAGTTCTTC
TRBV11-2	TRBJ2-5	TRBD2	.	CASSRRFGTSVQETQYF	TGTGCCAGCAGCCGCCGCTTTGGGACTAGCGTACAAGAGACCCAGTACTTC
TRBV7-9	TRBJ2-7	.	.	CASSQNLGLLRAEQYF	TGTGCCAGCAGCCAAAACCTAGGGCTTTTGAGGGCCGAGCAGTACTTC
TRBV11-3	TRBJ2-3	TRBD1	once	CASSTRDRGQGGTDTQYF	TGTGCCAGCAGCACCCGGGACAGGGGGCAAGGCGGGACAGATACGCAGTATTTT
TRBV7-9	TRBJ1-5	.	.	CASSLKGANQPQHF	TGTGCCAGCAGCTTAAAAGGTGCCAATCAGCCCCAGCATTTT
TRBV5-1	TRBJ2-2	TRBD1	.	CASSIGGNTGELFF	TGCGCCAGCAGCATAGGGGGCAATACCGGGGAGCTGTTTTTT
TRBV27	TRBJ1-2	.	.	CASSFARDNYGYTF	TGTGCCAGCAGTTTCGCCAGGGATAACTATGGCTACACCTTC
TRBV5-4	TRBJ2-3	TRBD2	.	CASSFKRGDDTQYF	TGTGCCAGCAGCTTTAAGCGGGGAGACGATACGCAGTATTTT
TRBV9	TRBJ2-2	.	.	CASSVAPLGTGELFF	TGTGCCAGCAGCGTAGCACCCTTGGGCACCGGGGAGCTGTTTTTT
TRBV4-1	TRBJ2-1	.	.	CASSQDKGLASSYNEQFF	TGCGCCAGCAGCCAAGATAAGGGACTGGCGAGCTCCTACAATGAGCAGTTCTTC
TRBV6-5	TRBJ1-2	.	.	CASSYLDRYGYTF	TGTGCCAGCAGTTATTTGGACAGATATGGCTACACCTTC
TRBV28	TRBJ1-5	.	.	CASSESPRRKNQPQHF	TGTGCCAGCAGCGAATCCCCGAGACGGAAAAATCAGCCCCAGCATTTT
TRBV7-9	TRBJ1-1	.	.	CASSFSVMNTEAFF	TGTGCCAGCAGCTTCTCCGTCATGAACACTGAAGCTTTCTTT
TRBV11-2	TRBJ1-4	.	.	CASSLGVTGWHEKLFF	TGTGCCAGCAGCTTAGGGGTAACAGGGTGGCATGAAAAACTGTTTTTT
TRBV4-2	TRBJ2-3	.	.	CASSQDGTGMDTQYF	TGTGCCAGCAGCCAAGATGGGACGGGTATGGATACGCAGTATTTT
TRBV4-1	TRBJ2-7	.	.	CASSPSGDRVHGDEQYF	TGCGCCAGCAGCCCCTCAGGCGACCGCGTCCACGGGGACGAGCAGTACTTC
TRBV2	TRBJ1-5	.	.	CASSSQTGAPTSNQPQHF	TGTGCCAGCAGTTCACAGACCGGGGCCCCAACAAGCAATCAGCCCCAGCATTTT
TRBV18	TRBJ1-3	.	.	CASFRPGAGNTIYF	TGTGCCAGCTTCCGACCAGGGGCGGGAAACACCATATATTTT
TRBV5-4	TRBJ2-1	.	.	CASSPSQTNEQFF	TGTGCCAGCAGCCCGTCGCAGACAAATGAGCAGTTCTTC
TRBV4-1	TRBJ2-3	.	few	CASSQEKYYGDTQYF	TGCGCCAGCAGCCAAGAGAAGTATTACGGCGATACGCAGTATTTT
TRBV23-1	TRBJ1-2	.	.	CASSQSSEDYGYTF	TGCGCCAGCAGTCAGTCAAGCGAGGACTATGGCTACACCTTC
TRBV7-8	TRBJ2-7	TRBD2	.	CASSSLVSGGFREQYF	TGTGCCAGCAGCTCCCTGGTTAGCGGGGGTTTCCGCGAGCAGTACTTC